The 18 T cell receptor beta chains below all came from one sample that was sequenced in a study of shared clonotypes between healthy human individuals. Some clones are missing from TCRdb's copy, which holds only in-frame ones; the method was immunoSEQ multiplex PCR. The sample shows roughly 760,000 clones, around 67% of them seen only once. The source material was memory CD4+ T cells sorted from blood. Sample subset: CD45RA-negative fraction. All receptors come from a woman younger than 45 in good health.

The chain uses TRBV28 and TRBJ2-7; D is possibly TRBD1 (7 bases). V lost 2 bases to trimming and J lost 12 bases, with 29 bases between them. Germline CDR1 MDHEN, CDR2 SYDVKM. CDR3 length: 17 amino acids. The CDR3 is CASSLRETGPWGSLRYF. CDR3 coding DNA: TGTGCCAGCAGTTTACGGGAGACAGGGCCCTGGGGAAGTCTACGGTACTTC.

The genes are TRBV2 and TRBJ1-2; possibly TRBD1 for D (5 bases). This CDR3 region has 11 residues. Deletions cut 8 bases from V and 9 bases from J, with 13 bases between. Germline V gene sequence: CDR1 SNHLY, CDR2 FYNNEI. The CDR3 is CASRSGDRYTF. The CDR3 DNA reads as TGTGCCAGCCGGTCCGGGGACCGCTACACCTTC.

The gene calls are TRBV7-2 and TRBJ1-2, with unresolved D. CDR3 length equals 15 residues. V gave up 7 bases and J gave up 1 base, with 16 bases separating them. Germline values: CDR1 SGHTA, CDR2 FQGNSA. In DNA form, the CDR3 reads TGTGCCAGCACTCTACAGAACCCATATAACTATGGCTACACCTTC. Translated, it gives CASTLQNPYNYGYTF.

This chain connects TRBV11-2 to TRBJ2-2; no reliable D call. This CDR3 comprises 19 residues. In germline, CDR1 is SGHAT, CDR2 FQNNGV. The V gene lost 3 bases and the J gene lost 2 bases, with 22 bases spanning the gap. CDR3: CASSFSRTNLYSNTGELFF. The DNA of the CDR3 is TGTGCCAGCAGCTTTTCCAGGACCAACCTATATTCCAACACCGGGGAGCTGTTTTTT.

The rearrangement uses TRBV6-6 and TRBJ2-1, with D possibly TRBD2 on 5 matching bases. V gave up 5 bases and J gave up 8 bases, with 13 bases separating them. The CDR3 is 13 residues long. The germline CDR1 and CDR2 sequences are MNHNY and SVGAGI (reference sequence). This chain's CDR3 is CASSDRSGDEQFF. The CDR3 DNA follows: TGTGCCAGCAGTGACCGGTCCGGGGATGAGCAGTTCTTC.

J is TRBJ1-1 and V is TRBV29-1; D gene unclear. The germline CDR1 and CDR2 sequences are SQVTM and ANQGSEA. This CDR3 comprises 14 residues. Trimming stripped 6 bases from V and 0 bases from J, with 14 bases between. The CDR3 spells CSVVPESLNTEAFF. In DNA form, the CDR3 reads TGCAGCGTGGTCCCTGAGAGTTTGAACACTGAAGCTTTCTTT.

V usage is TRBV20-1 and J usage is TRBJ1-5; possible D gene TRBD1, 5 bases. This CDR3 is 11 amino acids long. Germline V gene data show CDR1 as DFQATT and CDR2 as SNEGSKA (reference sequence). The CDR3 loop reads CSVGVNQPQHF. In DNA form, the CDR3 reads TGCAGCGTGGGGGTGAATCAGCCCCAGCATTTT.

The chain uses TRBV10-3 and TRBJ1-3, with a tentative D call TRBD1 (5 bases). The V end lost 2 bases, the J end lost 2 bases, and 7 bases lay between the germline ends. Germline V gene sequence: CDR1 ENHRY, CDR2 SYGVKD. CDR3 length: 14 residues. CDR3 residues: CAISEQGTGNTIYF. In DNA, the CDR3 is TGTGCCATCAGTGAGCAGGGAACTGGAAACACCATATATTTT.

V is TRBV5-6 and J is TRBJ1-4, with unresolved D. The CDR3 runs 15 residues. Trimming removed 2 bases at V and 7 bases at J, with 15 bases between. Germline V lookup: CDR1 SGHDT, CDR2 YYEEEE. The CDR3, as DNA: TGTGCCAGCAGCTTTCGAAGGTCCCTGACTGAAAAACTGTTTTTT. Translated: CASSFRRSLTEKLFF.

V usage is TRBV2 and J usage is TRBJ2-1; 7 bases match TRBD2. After removal of 2 bases from V and 4 bases from J, the junction contained 5 bases not matched to a gene. Germline assignment: CDR1 SNHLY and CDR2 FYNNEI. This CDR3 has 15 amino acids. The CDR3 region is CASSEQAGWYNEQFF. The CDR3 DNA is TGTGCCAGCAGTGAACAAGCGGGATGGTACAATGAGCAGTTCTTC. The full variable domain, with the rest looked up from reference TRBV2 and TRBJ2-1, is EPEVTQTPSHQVTQMGQEVILRCVPISNHLYFYWYRQILGQKVEFLVSFYNNEISEKSEIFDDQFSVERPDGSNFTLKIRSTKLEDSAMYFCASSEQAGWYNEQFFGPGTRLTVL.

This chain links TRBV28 with TRBJ2-5; D is perhaps TRBD1 or TRBD2 (6 bases each). CDR3 length equals 13 residues. Germline loops: CDR1 MDHEN, CDR2 SYDVKM. V lost 7 bases, J lost 1 base, and 10 bases lay in between. The DNA for the CDR3 is TGTGCCAGCATAGGGGGGCCCCAAGAGACCCAGTACTTC. This encodes CASIGGPQETQYF.

This chain connects TRBV2 to TRBJ2-5, with D uncertain. Germline CDR1 reads SNHLY; CDR2 reads FYNNEI. This CDR3 contains 11 residues. Trimming removed 6 bases from V and 4 bases from J, with 6 bases in between. DNA for the CDR3: TGTGCCAGCAGCGCATCAGAGACCCAGTACTTC. It translates to CASSASETQYF.

The chain uses TRBV5-3 and TRBJ2-3; 8 bases are a match to TRBD2. TRBV5-3 is designated an ORF whose function remains uncertain. Trimming cost V 4 bases and J 6 bases; bases outside gene matches: 16. This CDR3 is 17 amino acids long. CDR3 region: CARSLGGTGGPRDTQYF. CDR3 in DNA: TGTGCCAGAAGCCTCGGTGGTACGGGAGGGCCAAGGGATACGCAGTATTTT.

This clone was counted ten times or more. The chain joins TRBV9 to TRBJ1-2, with D maybe TRBD1 (6 bases). The germline V and J ends were trimmed by 2 bases and 3 bases, with 11 bases remaining between them. CDR1 and CDR2 (germline): SGDLS, YYNGEE. The CDR3 loop spans 14 amino acids. As DNA, the CDR3 is TGTGCCAGCAGCGTTACAGGGATGGACTATGGCTACACCTTC. Translated: CASSVTGMDYGYTF.

The V call is TRBV7-2, the J call TRBJ1-2; unclear D gene. The CDR3 covers 16 residues. The germline V gene has CDR1 SGHTA and CDR2 FQGNSA. The V end lost 3 bases, the J end lost 4 bases, and 18 bases lay between the germline ends. This CDR3 reads CASSLGGDGWRYGYTF. Written as DNA, the CDR3 is TGTGCCAGCAGCTTGGGTGGGGATGGTTGGCGCTATGGCTACACCTTC.

The rearrangement links TRBV4-2 to TRBJ2-1; 7 positions match TRBD2. The germline V gene has CDR1 LGHNA and CDR2 YNFKEQ. V was pared by 4 bases and J by 6 bases, with 9 bases of the junction left unmatched. The CDR3 spans 15 residues. CDR3 region: CASSPWTRGGNEQFF. CDR3 DNA sequence: TGTGCCAGCAGCCCGTGGACTAGGGGAGGCAATGAGCAGTTCTTC.

This sequence joins TRBV19 and TRBJ2-2; D ambiguous. Germline CDR1 LNHDA, CDR2 SQIVND (reference sequence). CDR3 size: 14 residues. Trimming pared 5 bases from V and 6 bases from J, leaving 13 bases between. CDR3 nucleotides: TGTGCCAGTAGTGCTCATCCCAGGCCCGGGGAGCTGTTTTTT. Protein sequence: CASSAHPRPGELFF.

This chain connects TRBV4-1 to TRBJ2-6, with TRBD1 matching over 8 bases. The CDR3 is made up of 19 amino acids. After removal of 1 base from V and 2 bases from J, the junction contained 10 bases not matched to a gene. The germline V gene has CDR1 MGHRA and CDR2 YSYEKL. The chain's CDR3 is CASSQVNWTGSTGANVLTF. In DNA, the CDR3 is TGCGCCAGCAGCCAAGTGAATTGGACAGGGAGTACTGGGGCCAACGTCCTGACTTTC.